Listed here are 24 T cell receptor beta chains from one sample, sequenced in a study of blood T cell dynamics during melanoma immunotherapy. The repertoire was sequenced with immunoSEQ multiplex PCR; TCRdb's copy has only in-frame clones and lacks some. The sample yields approximately 10,000 clones, approximately 83% seen once. The time point: week 3, after first cycle of checkpoint inhibitor. The sample consisted of blood, taken from a patient treated with checkpoint blockade. The receptors originated from a human donor with melanoma.

V usage is TRBV7-2 and J usage is TRBJ2-1, with 7 bases lining up with TRBD1. The CDR3 is made up of 15 amino acids. Germline V lookup: CDR1 SGHTA, CDR2 FQGNSA. V was clipped by 1 base and J by 7 bases; unmatched bases: 7. The CDR3 nucleotides are TGTGCCAGCAGCTTAGACAGCAGGGGGATTAATGAGCAGTTCTTC. It codes for CASSLDSRGINEQFF.

The chain employs TRBV11-2 and TRBJ2-7; D remains ambiguous. This CDR3 is built from 15 residues. Germline V CDR1 and CDR2: SGHAT, FQNNGV. The ends were cut back, 4 bases at V and 0 bases at J, with 13 bases in the middle. The CDR3 region is CASSWFGGSSYEQYF. In DNA, the CDR3 is TGTGCCAGCAGCTGGTTTGGTGGTAGCTCCTACGAGCAGTACTTC.

V is TRBV2 and J is TRBJ2-5; D is undetermined. Trimming took 8 bases from V and 3 from J, leaving 13 bases between them. This CDR3 region has 13 residues. The germline V gene encodes CDR1 SNHLY and CDR2 FYNNEI. CDR3 protein: CASGSRFEETQYF. In nucleotides, the CDR3 is TGTGCCAGCGGCAGTCGGTTTGAAGAGACCCAGTACTTC.

This sequence joins TRBV7-2 and TRBJ1-6; weak D call: TRBD1 (5 bases). V was clipped by 2 bases and J by 9 bases, with 14 bases between them. The CDR3 sequence is 15 residues long. Per germline, CDR1 SGHTA and CDR2 FQGNSA. The DNA of the CDR3 is TGTGCCAGCAGCTTACCAAGGTTGGGGCGTTCACCCCTCCACTTT. Protein product: CASSLPRLGRSPLHF.

J is TRBJ1-1 and V is TRBV18; a weak D match, TRBD1 (5 bases). The germline V gene encodes CDR1 KGHSH and CDR2 LQKENI. This CDR3 has 15 amino acids. V dropped 2 bases and J dropped 1 base, with 11 bases sitting between them. The DNA of the CDR3 is TGTGCCAGCTCACCAGAACAGGCGAGGAACACTGAAGCTTTCTTT. Protein: CASSPEQARNTEAFF. Together with reference TRBV18 and TRBJ1-1, the CDR3 gives the full variable domain: NAGVMQNPRHLVRRRGQEARLRCSPMKGHSHVYWYRQLPEEGLKFMVYLQKENIIDESGMPKERFSAEFPKEGPSILRIQQVVRGDSAAYFCASSPEQARNTEAFFGQGTRLTVV.

This chain connects TRBV19 to TRBJ1-1, with D possibly TRBD1 on 6 matching bases. CDR3 length: 14 residues. Trimming removed 3 bases from V and 0 bases from J, with 8 bases in between. Germline values: CDR1 LNHDA, CDR2 SQIVND (reference sequence). The CDR3 DNA is TGTGCCAGTAGTATTCAGGGGATGAACACTGAAGCTTTCTTT. This sequence encodes CASSIQGMNTEAFF.

This CDR3 reads CASSRTSEWLAGGRKTQYF. The CDR3 DNA is TGTGCCAGCAGTCGAACATCCGAATGGCTAGCGGGGGGGAGGAAGACCCAGTACTTC. This chain links TRBV2 with TRBJ2-5; 12 nucleotides agree with TRBD2. Germline CDR1 SNHLY, CDR2 FYNNEI. Trimming removed 5 bases from V and 6 bases from J; junction bases left unmatched: 19. The CDR3 extends over 19 amino acids. Using reference TRBV2 and TRBJ2-5 for the parts outside the CDR3, the full variable domain is EPEVTQTPSHQVTQMGQEVILRCVPISNHLYFYWYRQILGQKVEFLVSFYNNEISEKSEIFDDQFSVERPDGSNFTLKIRSTKLEDSAMYFCASSRTSEWLAGGRKTQYFGPGTRLLVL.

The chain's CDR3 is CASSLGQDNSPLHF. The CDR3 region has the DNA TGCGCCAGCAGCTTGGGACAGGATAATTCACCCCTCCACTTT. The chain carries TRBV5-1 and TRBJ1-6; D is perhaps TRBD1 (6 bases). Deletions cut 0 bases from V and 5 bases from J, with 6 bases between. Germline loops: CDR1 SGHRS, CDR2 YFSETQ. The CDR3 consists of 14 residues.

This clone was seen only once. The V gene is TRBV10-3, the J gene TRBJ1-2; no reliable D call. The V end lost 6 bases, the J end lost 4 bases, and 18 bases lay between the germline ends. Germline-derived CDR1 and CDR2 are ENHRY and SYGVKD. This CDR3 is 15 amino acids long. The CDR3 nucleotides read TGTGCCATCAGGAAGGTCTCGCCCGAATTCTATGGCTACACCTTC. This sequence encodes CAIRKVSPEFYGYTF.

This chain connects TRBV4-1 to TRBJ2-6; 9 nucleotides align to TRBD1. The CDR3 covers 18 residues. The V gene end was trimmed by 4 bases and the J gene end by 4 bases; junction bases not matched to a gene: 11. The V gene's germline CDR1 is MGHRA and CDR2 YSYEKL. CDR3 bases: TGCGCCAGCAGCCTGGCCGGGACAGGGATCTCGGGGGCCAACGTCCTGACTTTC. Translation gives CASSLAGTGISGANVLTF.

The chain joins TRBV29-1 to TRBJ1-1; D is possibly TRBD1 (6 bases). CDR1 is SQVTM and CDR2 is ANQGSEA in the germline V gene. This CDR3 has 12 amino acids. Trimming stripped 4 bases from V and 4 bases from J, with 10 bases between. In DNA form, the CDR3 reads TGCAGCGTTGCAGGGACATCCACTGAAGCTTTCTTT. This gives the protein CSVAGTSTEAFF.

The V gene is TRBV23-1, the J gene TRBJ1-3; D not certain. TRBV23-1 is marked as an open reading frame, function uncertain. CDR3 length: 13 residues. Between the trimmed V and J ends, which lost 2 bases and 2 bases, there was a span of 4 bases. The CDR3: CASSQGAGNTIYF. The CDR3 coding sequence is TGCGCCAGCAGTCAAGGGGCTGGAAACACCATATATTTT.

This chain links TRBV2 with TRBJ1-6, with D perhaps matching TRBD1 (5 bases). V lost 2 bases and J lost 2, with 10 bases in between. Germline values: CDR1 SNHLY, CDR2 FYNNEI. The CDR3 extends over 16 amino acids. The CDR3 reads CASSEQGNPYNSPLHF. The CDR3 DNA sequence: TGTGCCAGCAGTGAACAGGGTAACCCCTATAATTCACCCCTCCACTTT.

The chain is built from TRBV11-2 and TRBJ2-2, with D tentatively TRBD2 (6 bases). The CDR3 loop spans 15 amino acids. Germline CDR1 is SGHAT and CDR2 is FQNNGV. Deletions cut 1 base from V and 2 bases from J, with 8 bases between. Written as DNA, the CDR3 is TGTGCCAGCAGCTTAGCGGGAGTAAACACCGGGGAGCTGTTTTTT. Translating gives CASSLAGVNTGELFF.

The gene calls are TRBV27 and TRBJ1-1; 11 bases are shared with TRBD1. There are 17 residues in the CDR3. After removal of 4 bases from V and 6 bases from J, the junction contained 13 bases not matched to a gene. CDR1 is MNHEY and CDR2 is SMNVEV in the germline V gene (reference sequence). The CDR3 protein is CASSYSELGTGGPEAFF. CDR3 coding DNA: TGTGCCAGCAGTTACTCGGAGCTTGGGACAGGGGGACCTGAAGCTTTCTTT.

The table lists this clone with a few counts. J is TRBJ2-1 and V is TRBV7-2; 11 bases agree with TRBD2. This CDR3 region has 15 residues. V shed 7 bases, J shed 2 bases, and the junction held 4 bases outside the gene matches. Germline CDR1 SGHTA, CDR2 FQGNSA. CDR3 sequence: CASTLAGGTYNEQFF. CDR3 coding DNA: TGTGCCAGCACCCTAGCGGGGGGAACCTACAATGAGCAGTTCTTC.

Here the CDR3 reads CASSRDSNTDTQYF. DNA of the CDR3: TGTGCCAGCAGCAGGGATTCCAACACAGATACGCAGTATTTT. The V gene is TRBV7-2, the J gene TRBJ2-3; D gene unclear. The V gene's germline CDR1 is SGHTA and CDR2 FQGNSA. The CDR3 is 14 residues long. Trimming left V 5 bases short and J 2 bases short, with 11 bases between.

The chain has TRBV6-6 and TRBJ2-7; no reliable D call. In germline, CDR1 is MNHNY, CDR2 SVGAGI (reference sequence). V gave up 2 bases and J gave up 3 bases, with 8 bases separating them. The CDR3 length is 13 residues. CDR3 sequence: CASSYPGSYEQYF. In nucleotides, the CDR3 is TGTGCCAGCAGTTACCCAGGAAGCTACGAGCAGTACTTC.

The rearrangement joins TRBV4-3 to TRBJ1-6; D is possibly TRBD1 (6 bases). With 2 bases removed from V and 7 bases from J, the gap between germline ends came to 12 bases. In germline, CDR1 is LGHNA, CDR2 YSLEER. The CDR3 is 15 amino acids. CDR3 in DNA: TGCGCCAGCAGCCAACTACAGGGAGGGAATTCACCCCTCCACTTT. Residues: CASSQLQGGNSPLHF.

This clone has a single count. The chain joins TRBV11-3 to TRBJ1-1; no firm D call. The V and J ends lost 2 bases and 1 base respectively, with 8 bases between them. In germline, CDR1 is SGHNT, CDR2 YENEEA. There are 14 residues in the CDR3. The CDR3 protein is CASSLRQENTEAFF. The CDR3 region has the DNA TGTGCCAGCAGCTTACGGCAGGAGAACACTGAAGCTTTCTTT.

The chain employs TRBV4-1 and TRBJ1-1; possible D gene TRBD1, 6 bases. Trimming cost V 5 bases and J 0 bases, with 13 bases left between them. The CDR3 totals 15 residues. Germline lookup yields CDR1 MGHRA and CDR2 YSYEKL. The CDR3 DNA sequence: TGCGCCAGCAGCAGGGGGGGGGACATGAACACTGAAGCTTTCTTT. Translating it yields CASSRGGDMNTEAFF.

This clone was recorded only once. The CDR3 loop is CASSLLGGGYTF. The CDR3 DNA follows: TGTGCCAGCAGCCTCCTAGGGGGCGGCTACACCTTC. The chain combines TRBV7-2 with TRBJ1-2; TRBD1 matches 7 bases. J lost 8 bases, V lost 5 bases, and 5 bases had no gene match. Germline CDR1 is SGHTA and CDR2 is FQGNSA. The length of the CDR3 is 12 residues.

This clone was seen only once. The chain joins TRBV7-6 to TRBJ1-4; D possibly corresponds to TRBD1 (5 bases). The ends were cut back, 4 bases at V and 0 bases at J, with 15 bases in the middle. Germline lookup yields CDR1 SGHVS and CDR2 FNYEAQ. This CDR3 comprises 17 residues. CDR3 sequence reads: CASSSWDGFATNEKLFF. The DNA of the CDR3 is TGTGCCAGCAGCTCTTGGGACGGATTTGCAACTAATGAAAAACTGTTTTTT.

The genes are TRBV7-2 and TRBJ1-4, with D perhaps matching TRBD1 (6 bases). The CDR3 covers 15 residues. Trimming cost V 4 bases and J 8 bases, with 17 bases left between them. Germline V gene sequence: CDR1 SGHTA, CDR2 FQGNSA. The CDR3 nucleotides read TGTGCCAGCAGCTCGCTAAGGGAGGGGGGGGAAAAACTGTTTTTT. Translating it yields CASSSLREGGEKLFF.